The entry below describes one TCR beta chain. This clone's antigen is unknown. There are no base qualities to consult, and no much larger clone falls within one base. The germline V gene sets CDR1 to MDHEN and CDR2 to SYDVKM. V has 0 bases trimmed and J has 5 bases trimmed; junction bases matching no gene number 8. From the cysteine through the phenylalanine, the CDR3 covers 16 amino acids. The kept DNA is CDR3 alone, 48 bases in frame from the first base. Genomic DNA was isolated using the Qiagen DNeasy kit from unsorted PBMCs as well as from negatively selected CD4+ and CD8+ fractions. Amplification of TCR beta CDR3 regions was done by immunoSEQ multiplex PCR with primers that anneal to V and J segments. A synthetic immune receptor repertoire was used to minimize amplification bias, and any residual bias was removed computationally once sequencing was done. Per the original workflow: Repertoire diversity was quantified as the Shannon entropy index using custom Python scripts. Unsorted, CD4+ and CD8+ repertoires were analyzed separately, except for combined analyses in which CD4+ and CD8+ sequences were merged in silico. This is the immuneACCESS table as TCRdb keeps it, with only in-frame sequences that have V and J called. A part of the clones is gone; compared with another copy, unresolved V genes explain less than half, and the rest is unexplained. For V, J and clone size, that table is used; D and trimming come from the DNA. The sample table holds about 15,000 clones, of which almost 85% were seen once. The ten largest clones represent 8% to 9% of the sample.

Sample time point, as interpreted from the label and publication: newly diagnosed, previously untreated cHL patient sample. To serve as a comparison group for the relapsed/refractory trial patients, PBMCs were sequenced from patients with newly diagnosed, previously untreated classical Hodgkin lymphoma. Peripheral blood was collected in 8 mL Vacutainer Cell Preparation Tubes, from which PBMCs were isolated by centrifugation and then cryopreserved. This sample stems from a study of PD-1 blockade in classical Hodgkin lymphoma (TCRdb year 2020). About the study as a whole: The study used TCR beta sequencing and CyTOF to define a peripheral blood immune signature of response to PD-1 blockade in classical Hodgkin lymphoma. Beyond this particular receptor, the publication reports: The study was limited to a single clinical trial cohort, and causes of repertoire differences, possibly disease activity or prior therapy, remained undefined. Baseline TCR diversity was reported to be lower in newly diagnosed patients than in healthy donors, and even lower in relapsed/refractory patients.

Recombination connected TRBV28 to TRBJ1-2; 8 bases in the junction line up with TRBD1. Sequencing input: peripheral blood mononuclear cells (PBMCs). This TCR derives from a human donor with classical Hodgkin lymphoma. The bases read TGTGCCAGCAGTTTATGGGGGACAGGCCTAAGTTATGGCTACACCTTC. It is translated as CASSLWGTGLSYGYTF.